This TCR beta chain was identified during a study of blood T cell repertoires in COVID-19. Study as a whole: Specimens from acute and convalescent COVID-19 originated in the United States, Italy and Spain.

Germline CDR1 reads KGHSH; CDR2 reads LQKENI. The CDR3 has 15 amino acids. Trimming at V came to 3 bases and at J to 3 bases, leaving 5 bases not matched to a gene. Authors' methods: How many nucleated cells were present was estimated from reference gene primer amplification. The repertoire was sequenced with immunoSEQ multiplex PCR; TCRdb's copy has only in-frame clones and lacks some. That table gives V, J and clone size, and the DNA gave D and trimming. Of 39,000 or so clones listed, approximately 78% were seen once; the top ten hold more than 8.5%. The chain has TRBV18 and TRBJ2-3; 8 bases align to TRBD1. This sequence originates from a man in his 60s in a cohort sampled during active COVID-19. Sequencing input: peripheral blood. The CDR3 loop reads CASSPDRDRTDTQYF. CDR3 nucleotide sequence: TGTGCCAGCTCACCGGACCGGGACAGGACAGATACGCAGTATTTT.